The 14 T cell receptor beta chains below come from one sample, sequenced in a study of T cell repertoires in cytomegalovirus infection. No antigens are known for them. In TCRdb, the reads were re-called with MiXCR into one record per CDR3 protein. The data show fewer than 1,000,000 distinct CDR3 sequences, 31% seen once. Sequences were derived from cultured CD8+ T cells from PBMCs, sampled from culture after CMV antigen stimulation. Every receptor here comes from a human donor in good health (CMV status not recorded). Some clones in this sample may be carry-over from other donors' samples.

This clonotype appeared a few times. The V call is TRBV7-9, the J call TRBJ2-2; D perhaps matches TRBD1 (5 bases). The CDR3 is made up of 14 amino acids. In germline, CDR1 is SEHNR, CDR2 FQNEAQ (reference sequence). V lost 5 bases to trimming and J lost 8 bases, with 15 bases between them. The CDR3 is CASSRPSRVGELFF. Here the CDR3 DNA reads TGTGCCAGCAGCCGACCAAGCAGGGTAGGGGAGCTGTTTTTT.

This clonotype was detected only once. CDR3 in amino acids: CASSYATNEQFF. CDR3 coding DNA: TGTGCCAGCAGTTACGCCACTAATGAGCAGTTCTTC. The rearrangement uses TRBV6-5 and TRBJ2-1; D gene unclear. The germline CDR1 and CDR2 sequences are MNHEY and SVGAGI. V was clipped by 2 bases and J by 7 bases, with 6 bases between them. The CDR3 spans 12 residues.

To note about this clonotype: One junction end does not reproduce the germline sequence, and a read error may be involved. V is TRBV23-1 and J is TRBJ2-4; 8 nucleotides align to TRBD1. TRBV23-1 is noted as an ORF with a role that remains uncertain. The CDR3 spans 19 residues. As DNA, the CDR3 is TGCGCCAGCGGAAGAAGAGGGGGCAGGGGGCCTGAAGCCAAAAACATTGAGTACTTC. As protein: CASGRRGGRGPEAKNIEYF.

V and J are TRBV12-3 or TRBV12-4 and TRBJ1-2; 7 bases map to TRBD1. CDR3 size: 13 residues. The V segment lost 6 bases and the J segment 8 bases; nucleotides outside the gene matches: 9. The CDR3 sequence is CASSMGQSSGYTF. In DNA form, the CDR3 reads TGTGCCAGCAGCATGGGACAGTCATCAGGCTACACCTTC.

This clonotype was detected a few times. V gene TRBV19 combines with J gene TRBJ2-7, with 9 positions matching TRBD1. V was pared by 3 bases and J by 4 bases, with 4 bases of the junction left unmatched. In germline, CDR1 is LNHDA, CDR2 SQIVND (reference sequence). This CDR3 is 14 amino acids long. CDR3 amino acids: CASSITGQGYEQYF. For the CDR3, the DNA is TGTGCCAGTAGTATTACGGGACAGGGTTACGAGCAGTACTTC.

V gene TRBV6-6 combines with J gene TRBJ2-1; D remains unclear. CDR3 length: 13 amino acids. The V end lost 0 bases, the J end lost 5 bases, and 5 bases lay between the germline ends. Per the germline V gene, CDR1 is MNHNY and CDR2 is SVGAGI (reference sequence). The CDR3 DNA reads as TGTGCCAGCAGTTACTCCTGGGACAATGAGCAGTTCTTC. The encoded protein is CASSYSWDNEQFF.

This chain connects TRBV2 to TRBJ1-5; 8 bases are shared with TRBD1. Germline CDR1 and CDR2: SNHLY and FYNNEI. The CDR3 is 19 amino acids. The trim removed 6 bases at V and 3 bases at J, leaving 19 bases unmatched. The CDR3: CASRETGQVARGINQPQHF. The DNA of the CDR3 is TGTGCCAGCAGAGAAACGGGACAGGTAGCCCGAGGGATCAATCAGCCCCAGCATTTT.

This clonotype appeared a few times. The V gene is TRBV6-5, the J gene TRBJ1-3, with 7 bases fitting TRBD1. V shed 5 bases, J shed 3 bases, and the junction held 10 bases outside the gene matches. CDR3 length equals 16 residues. Germline values: CDR1 MNHEY, CDR2 SVGAGI. The CDR3 DNA is TGTGCCAGCAGTACCCGGGCAGGGGGAGATGGAAACACCATATATTTT. Protein product: CASSTRAGGDGNTIYF.

The V gene is TRBV6-1, the J gene TRBJ2-5; 8 bases match TRBD1. The CDR3 extends over 16 amino acids. The V gene's germline CDR1 is MNHNS and CDR2 SASEGT. J gave up 1 base and V 3 bases, and 7 bases lay outside the gene matches. CDR3 bases: TGTGCCAGCAGTGATGGGTGGGACAGGATCCAAGAGACCCAGTACTTC. Translating it yields CASSDGWDRIQETQYF.

Only a few counts were recorded for this clonotype. The chain combines TRBV27 with TRBJ2-5; TRBD1 matches 7 bases. The CDR3 consists of 14 residues. V shed 4 bases and J 7 bases; nucleotides not matched to a gene: 9. CDR1 is MNHEY and CDR2 is SMNVEV in the germline V gene (reference sequence). The CDR3 loop reads CASSSGTDPGTQYF. The CDR3 DNA sequence: TGTGCCAGCAGTTCCGGGACAGACCCTGGGACCCAGTACTTC.

The rearrangement links TRBV7-6 to TRBJ1-1; TRBD1 is a possible D gene (6 bases). Germline-derived CDR1 and CDR2 are SGHVS and FNYEAQ. The CDR3 covers 16 residues. V was trimmed by 6 bases and J by 0 bases, leaving 17 bases between them. CDR3 in amino acids: CASSQDRRRMNTEAFF. CDR3 nucleotides: TGTGCCAGCAGTCAAGACAGGAGGCGAATGAACACTGAAGCTTTCTTT. The full variable domain, its missing parts supplied by reference TRBV7-6 and TRBJ1-1, is GAGVSQSPRYKVTKRGQDVALRCDPISGHVSLYWYRQALGQGPEFLTYFNYEAQQDKSGLPNDRFSAERPEGSISTLTIQRTEQRDSAMYRCASSQDRRRMNTEAFFGQGTRLTVV.

The rearrangement links TRBV5-4 to TRBJ2-7, with D perhaps matching TRBD2 (6 bases). From germline, CDR1 is SGHNT and CDR2 YYREEE (reference sequence). The germline V and J ends were trimmed by 4 bases and 0 bases, with 11 bases remaining between them. There are 14 residues in the CDR3. CDR3 DNA: TGTGCCAGCAGCCAGGGACTCAACTCCTACGAGCAGTACGTC. Its protein product is CASSQGLNSYEQYV.

This clonotype was counted at least ten times. V and J are TRBV7-2 and TRBJ1-6; D is unclear. CDR1 is SGHTA and CDR2 is FQGNSA in the germline V gene. Trimming removed 3 bases from V and 10 bases from J, with 19 bases in between. The CDR3 sequence is 16 residues long. Here the CDR3 reads CASSFSPFVTSSPLHF. The CDR3 DNA follows: TGTGCCAGCAGCTTTTCTCCTTTCGTCACATCCTCACCCCTCCACTTT.

This clonotype was recorded once. A much larger clone lies one base from this, so it may be a read error. It is likely a read error, because the conserved phenylalanine at the end of the CDR3 is missing. The V call is TRBV12-3 or TRBV12-4, the J call TRBJ2-4; D is possibly TRBD2 (5 bases). The CDR3 covers 16 residues. Trimming took off 3 bases at V and 7 bases at J, with 19 bases between the two ends. The CDR3 sequence is CASSFVQGGFRNIQYI. CDR3 nucleotides: TGTGCCAGCAGTTTTGTACAAGGAGGATTTCGTAACATTCAGTACATC.